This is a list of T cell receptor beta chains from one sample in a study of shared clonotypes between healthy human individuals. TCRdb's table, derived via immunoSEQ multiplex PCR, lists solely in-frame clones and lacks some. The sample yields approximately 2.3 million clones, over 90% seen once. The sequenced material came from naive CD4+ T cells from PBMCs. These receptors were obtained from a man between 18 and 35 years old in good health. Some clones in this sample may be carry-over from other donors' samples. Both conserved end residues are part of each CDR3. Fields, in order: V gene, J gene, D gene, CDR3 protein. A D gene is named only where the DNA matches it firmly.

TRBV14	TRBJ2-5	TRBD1	CASSQDPDRGTKTQYF
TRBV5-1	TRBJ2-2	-	CASSTDTPNTGELFF
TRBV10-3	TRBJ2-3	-	CAISERGLVADTQYF
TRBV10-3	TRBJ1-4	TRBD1	CATMTGQAGTNEKLFF
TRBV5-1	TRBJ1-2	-	CASSTLGGTNYGYTF
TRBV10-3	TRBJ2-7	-	CAISAAGVLNYEQYF
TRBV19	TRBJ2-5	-	CASSIVGGDQETQYF
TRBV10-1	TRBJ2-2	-	CASSEPRTGNTGELFF
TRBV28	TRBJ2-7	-	CASSAPVGYEQYF
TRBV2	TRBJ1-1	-	CASSPNEQNTEAFF
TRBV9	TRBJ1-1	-	CASSVSMNTEAFF
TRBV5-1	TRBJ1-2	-	CASSFSGANYGYTF
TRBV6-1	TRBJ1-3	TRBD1	CASSLGQTGNTIYF
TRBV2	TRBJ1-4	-	CASRGWGEKLFF
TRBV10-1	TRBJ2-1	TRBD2	CASSDLPGLAGPYNEQFF
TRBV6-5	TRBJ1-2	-	CASSYSGVGYGYTF
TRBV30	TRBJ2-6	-	CALQLGVGANVLTF
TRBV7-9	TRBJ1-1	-	CASSSGPEAFF
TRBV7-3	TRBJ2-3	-	CASSPGPREEGTDTQYF
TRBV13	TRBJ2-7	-	CASSLFQPGSYEQYF
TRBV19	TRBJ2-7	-	CASSGPGHTFPYEQYF
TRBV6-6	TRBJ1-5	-	CASSYDEYQPQHF
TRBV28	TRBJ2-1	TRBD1	CASSFLGQGWDEQFF
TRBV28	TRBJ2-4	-	CASREVSKNIQYF
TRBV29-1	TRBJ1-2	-	CSVGSGGYGYTF
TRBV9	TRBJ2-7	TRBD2	CASSVEGTRLSEQYF
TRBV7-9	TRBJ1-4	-	CASSLNSGEKLFF
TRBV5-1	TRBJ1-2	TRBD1	CASSRDRHNGYTF
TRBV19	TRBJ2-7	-	CASKSGGTYEQYF
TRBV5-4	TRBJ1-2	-	CASSGDSGGYGYTF
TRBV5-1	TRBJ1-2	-	CASSFAGAGGYTF